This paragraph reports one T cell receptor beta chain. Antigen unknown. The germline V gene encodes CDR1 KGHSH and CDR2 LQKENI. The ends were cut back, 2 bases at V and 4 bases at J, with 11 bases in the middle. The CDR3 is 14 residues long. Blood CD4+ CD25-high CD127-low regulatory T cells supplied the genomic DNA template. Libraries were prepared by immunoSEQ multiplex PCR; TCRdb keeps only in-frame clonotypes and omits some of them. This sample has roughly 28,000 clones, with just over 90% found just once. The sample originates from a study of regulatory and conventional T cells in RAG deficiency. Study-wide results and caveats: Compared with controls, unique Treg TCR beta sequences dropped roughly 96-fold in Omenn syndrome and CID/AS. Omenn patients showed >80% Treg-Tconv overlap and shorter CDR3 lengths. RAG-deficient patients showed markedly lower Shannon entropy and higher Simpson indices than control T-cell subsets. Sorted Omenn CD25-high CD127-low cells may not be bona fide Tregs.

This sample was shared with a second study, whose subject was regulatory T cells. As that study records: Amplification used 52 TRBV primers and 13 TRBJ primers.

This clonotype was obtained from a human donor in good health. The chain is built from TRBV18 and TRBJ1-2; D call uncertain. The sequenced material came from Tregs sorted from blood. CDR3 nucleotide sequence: TGTGCCAGCTCACCAGGGTTGGAATTCTATGGCTACACCTTC. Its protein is CASSPGLEFYGYTF.